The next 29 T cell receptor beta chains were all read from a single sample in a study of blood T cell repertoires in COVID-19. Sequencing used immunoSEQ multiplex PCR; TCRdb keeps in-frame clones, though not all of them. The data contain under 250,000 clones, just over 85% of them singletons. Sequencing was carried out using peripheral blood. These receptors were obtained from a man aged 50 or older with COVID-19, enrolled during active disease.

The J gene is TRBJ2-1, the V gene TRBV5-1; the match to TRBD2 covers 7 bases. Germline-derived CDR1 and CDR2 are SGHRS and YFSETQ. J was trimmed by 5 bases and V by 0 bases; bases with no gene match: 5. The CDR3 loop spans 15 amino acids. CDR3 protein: CASSLAGSGDNEQFF. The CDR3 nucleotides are TGCGCCAGCAGCTTGGCTGGGAGCGGGGACAATGAGCAGTTCTTC.

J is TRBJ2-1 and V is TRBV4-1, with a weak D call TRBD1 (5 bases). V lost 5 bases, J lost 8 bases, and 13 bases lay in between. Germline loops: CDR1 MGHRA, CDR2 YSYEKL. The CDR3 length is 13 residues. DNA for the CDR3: TGCGCCAGCAGCTCTCATTTCAGGGATGAGCAGTTCTTC. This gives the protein CASSSHFRDEQFF.

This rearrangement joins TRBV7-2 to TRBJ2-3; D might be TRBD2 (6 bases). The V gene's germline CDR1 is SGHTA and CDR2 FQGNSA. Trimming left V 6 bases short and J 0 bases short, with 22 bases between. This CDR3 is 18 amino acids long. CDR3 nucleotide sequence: TGTGCCAGCAGTTTATTTATCGGCGGCGGGGTTAGCACAGATACGCAGTATTTT. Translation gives CASSLFIGGGVSTDTQYF.

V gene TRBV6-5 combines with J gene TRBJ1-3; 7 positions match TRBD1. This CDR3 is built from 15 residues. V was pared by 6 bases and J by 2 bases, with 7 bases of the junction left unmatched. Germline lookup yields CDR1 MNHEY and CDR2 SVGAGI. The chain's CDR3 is CASRATGEAGNTIYF. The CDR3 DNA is TGTGCCAGCAGGGCCACAGGGGAAGCTGGAAACACCATATATTTT.

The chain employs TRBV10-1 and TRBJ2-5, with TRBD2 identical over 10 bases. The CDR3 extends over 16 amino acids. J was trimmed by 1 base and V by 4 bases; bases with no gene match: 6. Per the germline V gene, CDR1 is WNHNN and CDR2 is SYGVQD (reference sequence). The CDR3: CASSAGTSAFQETQYF. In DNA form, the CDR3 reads TGCGCCAGCAGTGCCGGGACTAGCGCCTTCCAAGAGACCCAGTACTTC.

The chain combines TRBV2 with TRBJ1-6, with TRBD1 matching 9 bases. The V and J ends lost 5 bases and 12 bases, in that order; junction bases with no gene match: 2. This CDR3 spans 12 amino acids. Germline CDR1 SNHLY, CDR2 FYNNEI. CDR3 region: CASSLGQGPLHF. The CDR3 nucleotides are TGTGCCAGCAGTTTGGGACAGGGACCCCTCCACTTT.

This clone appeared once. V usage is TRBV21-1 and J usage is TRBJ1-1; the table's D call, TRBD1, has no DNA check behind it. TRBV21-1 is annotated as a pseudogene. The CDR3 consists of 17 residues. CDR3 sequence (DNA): TGTGCCAGCAGCAAAGAGGATTCGGGCAGAGGGGGCACTGAAGCTTTCTTT. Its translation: CASSKEDSGRGGTEAFF.

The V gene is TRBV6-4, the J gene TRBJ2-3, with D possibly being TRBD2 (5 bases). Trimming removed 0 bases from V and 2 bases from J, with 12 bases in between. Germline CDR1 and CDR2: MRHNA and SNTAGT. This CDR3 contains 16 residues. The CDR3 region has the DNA TGTGCCAGCAGTGACTCGAGCGGATCCCTCACAGATACGCAGTATTTT. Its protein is CASSDSSGSLTDTQYF.

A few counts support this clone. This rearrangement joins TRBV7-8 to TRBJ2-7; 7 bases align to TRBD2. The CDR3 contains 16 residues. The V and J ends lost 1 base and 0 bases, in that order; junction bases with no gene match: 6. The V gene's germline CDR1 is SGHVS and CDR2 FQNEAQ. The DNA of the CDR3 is TGTGCCAGCAGCTTAGAAAGCGGGGCTTACTCCTACGAGCAGTACTTC. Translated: CASSLESGAYSYEQYF.

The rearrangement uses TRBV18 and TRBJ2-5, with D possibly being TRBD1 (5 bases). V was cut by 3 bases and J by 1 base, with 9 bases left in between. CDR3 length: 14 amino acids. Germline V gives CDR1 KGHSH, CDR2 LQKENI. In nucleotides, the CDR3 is TGTGCCAGCTCACCGTCAGGGCCCCAAGAGACCCAGTACTTC. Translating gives CASSPSGPQETQYF.

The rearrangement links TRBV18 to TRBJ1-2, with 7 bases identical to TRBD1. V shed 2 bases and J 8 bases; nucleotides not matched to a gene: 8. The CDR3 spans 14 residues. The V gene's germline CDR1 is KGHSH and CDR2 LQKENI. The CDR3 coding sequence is TGTGCCAGCTCACCAGAGACAGGGTTAGTCGGCTACACCTTC. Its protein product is CASSPETGLVGYTF.

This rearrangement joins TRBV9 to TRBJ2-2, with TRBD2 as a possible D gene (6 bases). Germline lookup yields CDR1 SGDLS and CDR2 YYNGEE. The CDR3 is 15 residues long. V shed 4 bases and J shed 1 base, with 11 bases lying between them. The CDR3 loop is CASSPRGMNTGELFF. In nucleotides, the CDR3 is TGTGCCAGCAGCCCCCGGGGGATGAACACCGGGGAGCTGTTTTTT. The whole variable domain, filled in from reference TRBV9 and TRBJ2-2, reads DSGVTQTPKHLITATGQRVTLRCSPRSGDLSVYWYQQSLDQGLQFLIQYYNGEERAKGNILERFSAQQFPDLHSELNLSSLELGDSALYFCASSPRGMNTGELFFGEGSRLTVL.

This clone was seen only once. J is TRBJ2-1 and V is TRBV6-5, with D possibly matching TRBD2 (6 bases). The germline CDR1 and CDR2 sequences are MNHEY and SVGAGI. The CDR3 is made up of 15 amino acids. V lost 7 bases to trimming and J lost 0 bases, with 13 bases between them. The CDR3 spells CASMEGRSSYNEQFF. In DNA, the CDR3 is TGTGCCAGCATGGAGGGCCGAAGCTCCTACAATGAGCAGTTCTTC.

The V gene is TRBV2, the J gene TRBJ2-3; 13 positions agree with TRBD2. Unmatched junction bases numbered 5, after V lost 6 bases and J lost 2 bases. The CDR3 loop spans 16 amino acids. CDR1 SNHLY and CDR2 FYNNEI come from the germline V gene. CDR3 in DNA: TGTGCCAGCAGCGGGACTAGCGGGGACCACACAGATACGCAGTATTTT. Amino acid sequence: CASSGTSGDHTDTQYF.

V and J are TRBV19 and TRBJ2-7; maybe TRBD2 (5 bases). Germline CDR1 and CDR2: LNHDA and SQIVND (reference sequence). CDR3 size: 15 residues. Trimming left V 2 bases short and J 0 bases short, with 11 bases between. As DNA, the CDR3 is TGTGCCAGTAGTATAACAGCGGTCCGCTCCTACGAGCAGTACTTC. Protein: CASSITAVRSYEQYF. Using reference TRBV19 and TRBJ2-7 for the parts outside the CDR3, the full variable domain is DGGITQSPKYLFRKEGQNVTLSCEQNLNHDAMYWYRQDPGQGLRLIYYSQIVNDFQKGDIAEGYSVSREKKESFPLTVTSAQKNPTAFYLCASSITAVRSYEQYFGPGTRLTVT.

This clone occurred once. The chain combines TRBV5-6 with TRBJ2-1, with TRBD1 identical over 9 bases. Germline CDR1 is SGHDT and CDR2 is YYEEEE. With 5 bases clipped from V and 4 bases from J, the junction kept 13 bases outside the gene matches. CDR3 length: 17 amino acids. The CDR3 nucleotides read TGTGCCAGCAGTTATTTAAATTCCGGACAGGGGTACAATGAGCAGTTCTTC. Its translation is CASSYLNSGQGYNEQFF.

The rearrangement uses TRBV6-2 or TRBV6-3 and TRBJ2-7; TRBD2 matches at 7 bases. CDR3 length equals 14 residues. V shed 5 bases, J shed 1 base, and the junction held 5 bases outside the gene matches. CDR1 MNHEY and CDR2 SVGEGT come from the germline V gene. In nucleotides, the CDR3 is TGTGCCAGCAGTCCAGCGGGGCCATCCTACGAGCAGTACTTC. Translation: CASSPAGPSYEQYF.

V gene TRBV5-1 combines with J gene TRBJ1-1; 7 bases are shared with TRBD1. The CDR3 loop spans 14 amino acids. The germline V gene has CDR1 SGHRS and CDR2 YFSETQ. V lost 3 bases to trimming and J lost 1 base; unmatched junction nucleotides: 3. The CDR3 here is CASSSGQPNTEAFF. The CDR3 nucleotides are TGCGCCAGCAGCTCGGGACAGCCGAACACTGAAGCTTTCTTT.

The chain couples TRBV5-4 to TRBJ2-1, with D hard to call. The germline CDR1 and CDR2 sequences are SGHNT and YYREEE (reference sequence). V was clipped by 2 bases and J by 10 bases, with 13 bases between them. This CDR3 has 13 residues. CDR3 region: CASSFSAAEEQFF. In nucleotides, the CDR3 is TGTGCCAGCAGCTTTTCCGCGGCCGAGGAGCAGTTCTTC.

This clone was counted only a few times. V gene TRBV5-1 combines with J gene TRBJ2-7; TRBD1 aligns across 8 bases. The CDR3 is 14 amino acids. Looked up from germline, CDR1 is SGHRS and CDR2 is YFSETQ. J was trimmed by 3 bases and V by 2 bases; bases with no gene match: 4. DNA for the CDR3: TGCGCCAGCAGCTTCCAGGGGGCCCTCTACGAGCAGTACTTC. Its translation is CASSFQGALYEQYF. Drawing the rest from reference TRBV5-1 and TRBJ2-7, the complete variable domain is KAGVTQTPRYLIKTRGQQVTLSCSPISGHRSVSWYQQTPGQGLQFLFEYFSETQRNKGNFPGRFSGRQFSNSRSEMNVSTLELGDSALYLCASSFQGALYEQYFGPGTRLTVT.

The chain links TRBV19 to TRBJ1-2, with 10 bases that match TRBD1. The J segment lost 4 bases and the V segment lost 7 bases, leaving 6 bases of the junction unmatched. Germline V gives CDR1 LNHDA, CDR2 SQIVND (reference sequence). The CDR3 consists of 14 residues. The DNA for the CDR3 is TGTGCCAGTACCGACAGGGGGCGAGTCTATGGCTACACCTTC. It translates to CASTDRGRVYGYTF.

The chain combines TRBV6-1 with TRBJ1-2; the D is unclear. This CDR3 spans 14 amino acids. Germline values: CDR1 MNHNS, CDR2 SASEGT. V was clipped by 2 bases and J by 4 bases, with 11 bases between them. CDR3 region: CASSESGKVYGYTF. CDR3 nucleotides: TGTGCCAGCAGTGAATCAGGAAAGGTCTATGGCTACACCTTC.

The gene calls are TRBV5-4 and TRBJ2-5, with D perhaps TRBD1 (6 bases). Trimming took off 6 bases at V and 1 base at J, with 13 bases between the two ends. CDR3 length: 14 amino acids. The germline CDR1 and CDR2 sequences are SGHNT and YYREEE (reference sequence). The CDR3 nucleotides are TGTGCCAGCAAAGCTTTAGGGGGCCAAGAGACCCAGTACTTC. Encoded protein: CASKALGGQETQYF.

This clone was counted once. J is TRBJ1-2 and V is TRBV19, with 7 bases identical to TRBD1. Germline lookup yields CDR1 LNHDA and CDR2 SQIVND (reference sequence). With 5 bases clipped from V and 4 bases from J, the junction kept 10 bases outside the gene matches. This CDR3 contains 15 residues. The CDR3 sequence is CASSPRQGNIYGYTF. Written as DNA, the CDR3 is TGTGCCAGTAGTCCGCGACAGGGCAATATCTATGGCTACACCTTC. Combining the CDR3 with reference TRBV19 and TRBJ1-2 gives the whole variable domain DGGITQSPKYLFRKEGQNVTLSCEQNLNHDAMYWYRQDPGQGLRLIYYSQIVNDFQKGDIAEGYSVSREKKESFPLTVTSAQKNPTAFYLCASSPRQGNIYGYTFGSGTRLTVV.

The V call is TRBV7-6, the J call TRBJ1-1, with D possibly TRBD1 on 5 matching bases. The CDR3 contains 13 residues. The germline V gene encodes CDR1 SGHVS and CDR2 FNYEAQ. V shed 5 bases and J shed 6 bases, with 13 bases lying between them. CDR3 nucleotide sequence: TGTGCCAGCAGCCCCGGGGGAAACGCTGAAGCTTTCTTT. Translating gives CASSPGGNAEAFF.

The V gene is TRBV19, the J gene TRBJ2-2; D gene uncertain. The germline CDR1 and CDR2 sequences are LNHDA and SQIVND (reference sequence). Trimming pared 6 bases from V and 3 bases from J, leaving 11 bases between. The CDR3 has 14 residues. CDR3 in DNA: TGTGCCAGTAGCGGCCTAGGTGACACCGGGGAGCTGTTTTTT. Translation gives CASSGLGDTGELFF.

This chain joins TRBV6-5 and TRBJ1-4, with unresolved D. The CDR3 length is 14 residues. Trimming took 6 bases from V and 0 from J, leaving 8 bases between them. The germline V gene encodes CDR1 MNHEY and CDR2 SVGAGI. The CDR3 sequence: CASSSAATNEKLFF. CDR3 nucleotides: TGTGCCAGCAGCTCGGCGGCAACTAATGAAAAACTGTTTTTT.

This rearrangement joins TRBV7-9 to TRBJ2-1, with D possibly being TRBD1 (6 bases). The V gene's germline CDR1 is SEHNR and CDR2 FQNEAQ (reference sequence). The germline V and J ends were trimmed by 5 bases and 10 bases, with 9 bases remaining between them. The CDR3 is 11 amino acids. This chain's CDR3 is CASSPGQEQFF. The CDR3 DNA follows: TGTGCCAGCAGCCCCGGACAGGAGCAGTTCTTC.

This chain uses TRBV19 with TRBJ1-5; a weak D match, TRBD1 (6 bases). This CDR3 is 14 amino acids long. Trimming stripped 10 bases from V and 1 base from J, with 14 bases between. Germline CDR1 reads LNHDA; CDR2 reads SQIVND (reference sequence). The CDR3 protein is CAIARGGSNQPQHF. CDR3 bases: TGTGCCATTGCGAGGGGGGGGAGCAATCAGCCCCAGCATTTT.